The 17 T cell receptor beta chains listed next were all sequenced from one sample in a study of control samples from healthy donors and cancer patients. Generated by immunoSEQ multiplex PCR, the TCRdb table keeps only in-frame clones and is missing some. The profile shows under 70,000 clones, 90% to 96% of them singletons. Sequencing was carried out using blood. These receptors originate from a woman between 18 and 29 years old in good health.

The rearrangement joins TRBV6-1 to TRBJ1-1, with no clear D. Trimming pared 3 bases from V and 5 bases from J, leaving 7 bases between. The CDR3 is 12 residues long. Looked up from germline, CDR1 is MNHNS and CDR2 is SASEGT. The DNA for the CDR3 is TGTGCCAGCAGTGACGGGATAACTGAAGCTTTCTTT. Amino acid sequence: CASSDGITEAFF.

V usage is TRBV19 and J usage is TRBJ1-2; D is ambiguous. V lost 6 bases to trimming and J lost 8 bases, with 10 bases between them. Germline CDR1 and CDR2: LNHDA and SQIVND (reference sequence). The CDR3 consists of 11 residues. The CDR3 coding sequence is TGTGCCAGTAGGGCGGCGTTGGGCTACACCTTC. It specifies CASRAALGYTF.

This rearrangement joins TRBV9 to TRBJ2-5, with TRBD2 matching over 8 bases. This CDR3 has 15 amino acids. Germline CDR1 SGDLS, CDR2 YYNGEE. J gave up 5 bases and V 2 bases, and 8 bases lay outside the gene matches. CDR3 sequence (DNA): TGTGCCAGCAGCGTGCGGGGGGCCGGGGTTGAGACCCAGTACTTC. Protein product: CASSVRGAGVETQYF.

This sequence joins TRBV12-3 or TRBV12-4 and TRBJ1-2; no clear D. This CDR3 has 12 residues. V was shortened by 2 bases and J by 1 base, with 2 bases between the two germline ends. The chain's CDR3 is CASSLINYGYTF. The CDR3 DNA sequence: TGTGCCAGCAGTTTAATTAACTATGGCTACACCTTC.

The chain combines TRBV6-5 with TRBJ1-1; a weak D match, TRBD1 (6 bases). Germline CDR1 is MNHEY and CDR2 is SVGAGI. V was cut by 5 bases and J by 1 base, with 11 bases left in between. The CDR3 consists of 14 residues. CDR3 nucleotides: TGTGCCAGCAGTCACAGGGCGCGGAACACTGAAGCTTTCTTT. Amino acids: CASSHRARNTEAFF.

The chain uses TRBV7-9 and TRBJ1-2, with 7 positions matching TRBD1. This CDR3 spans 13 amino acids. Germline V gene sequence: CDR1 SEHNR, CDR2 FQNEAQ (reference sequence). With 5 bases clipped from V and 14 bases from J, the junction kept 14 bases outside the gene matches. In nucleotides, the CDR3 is TGTGCCAGCAGCGGCCGACAGGGCCCTCGCTCGACCTTC. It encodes CASSGRQGPRSTF.

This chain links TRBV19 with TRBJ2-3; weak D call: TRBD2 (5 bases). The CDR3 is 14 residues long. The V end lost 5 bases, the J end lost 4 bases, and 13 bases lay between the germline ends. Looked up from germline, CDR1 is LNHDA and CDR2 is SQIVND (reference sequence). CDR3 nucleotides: TGTGCCAGTAGTGATCTAGCTACCGCAGATACGCAGTATTTT. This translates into CASSDLATADTQYF. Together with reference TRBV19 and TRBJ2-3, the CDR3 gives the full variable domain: DGGITQSPKYLFRKEGQNVTLSCEQNLNHDAMYWYRQDPGQGLRLIYYSQIVNDFQKGDIAEGYSVSREKKESFPLTVTSAQKNPTAFYLCASSDLATADTQYFGPGTRLTVL.

The DNA for the CDR3 is TGTGCCTGGAGTTCGAACTCCAGGGAGAAGTTTTTT. Translating it yields CAWSSNSREKFF. This chain connects TRBV30 to TRBJ1-4, with D tentatively TRBD1 (5 bases). V was trimmed by 2 bases and J by 16 bases, leaving 17 bases between them. Germline CDR1 reads GTSNPN; CDR2 reads SVGIG (reference sequence). The CDR3 is 12 amino acids. Full variable domain (remainder filled in from reference TRBV30 and TRBJ1-4): SQTIHQWPATLVQPVGSPLSLECTVEGTSNPNLYWYRQAAGRGLQLLFYSVGIGQISSEVPQNLSASRPQDRQFILSSKKLLLSDSGFYLCAWSSNSREKFFGSGTQLSVL.

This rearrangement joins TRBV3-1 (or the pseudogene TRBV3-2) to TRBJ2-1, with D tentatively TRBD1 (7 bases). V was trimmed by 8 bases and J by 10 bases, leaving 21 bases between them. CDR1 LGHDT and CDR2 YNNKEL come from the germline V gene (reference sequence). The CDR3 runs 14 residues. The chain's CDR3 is CASSGGILVVEQFF. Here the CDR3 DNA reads TGTGCCAGCTCAGGGGGGATCCTGGTGGTAGAGCAGTTCTTC.

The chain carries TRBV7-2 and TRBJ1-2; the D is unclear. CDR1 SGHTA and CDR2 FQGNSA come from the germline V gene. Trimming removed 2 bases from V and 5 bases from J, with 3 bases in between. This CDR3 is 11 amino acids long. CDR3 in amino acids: CASSLKYGYTF. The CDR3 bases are TGTGCCAGCAGCTTAAAGTATGGCTACACCTTC. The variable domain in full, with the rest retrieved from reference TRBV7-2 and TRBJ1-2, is GAGVSQSPSNKVTEKGKDVELRCDPISGHTALYWYRQSLGQGLEFLIYFQGNSAPDKSGLPSDRFSAERTGGSVSTLTIQRTQQEDSAVYLCASSLKYGYTFGSGTRLTVV.

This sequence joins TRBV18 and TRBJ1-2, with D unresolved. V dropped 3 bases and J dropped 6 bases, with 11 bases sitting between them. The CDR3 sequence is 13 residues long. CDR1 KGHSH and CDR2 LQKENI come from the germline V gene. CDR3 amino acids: CASSPGSSDGYTF. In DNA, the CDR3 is TGTGCCAGCTCACCCGGGTCGTCGGATGGCTACACCTTC.

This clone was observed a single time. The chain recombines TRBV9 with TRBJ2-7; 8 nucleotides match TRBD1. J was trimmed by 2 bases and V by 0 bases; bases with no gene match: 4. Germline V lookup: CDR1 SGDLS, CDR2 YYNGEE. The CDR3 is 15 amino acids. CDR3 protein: CASSVGTGYPYEQYF. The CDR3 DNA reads TGTGCCAGCAGCGTAGGGACAGGGTATCCCTACGAGCAGTACTTC. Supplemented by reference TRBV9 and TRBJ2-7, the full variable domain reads DSGVTQTPKHLITATGQRVTLRCSPRSGDLSVYWYQQSLDQGLQFLIQYYNGEERAKGNILERFSAQQFPDLHSELNLSSLELGDSALYFCASSVGTGYPYEQYFGPGTRLTVT.

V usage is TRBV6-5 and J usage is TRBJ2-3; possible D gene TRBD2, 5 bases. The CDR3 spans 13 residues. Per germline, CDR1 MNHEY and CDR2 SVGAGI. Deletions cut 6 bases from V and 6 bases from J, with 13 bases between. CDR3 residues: CASRSSSGDTQYF. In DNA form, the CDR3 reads TGTGCCAGCAGAAGTTCGTCGGGGGATACGCAGTATTTT.

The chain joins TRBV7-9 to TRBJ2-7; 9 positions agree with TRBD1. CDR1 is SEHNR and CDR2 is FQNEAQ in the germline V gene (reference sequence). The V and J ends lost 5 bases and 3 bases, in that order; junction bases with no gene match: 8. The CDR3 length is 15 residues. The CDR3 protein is CASSPQGAVHYEQYF. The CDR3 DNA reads TGTGCCAGCAGCCCACAGGGGGCGGTCCACTACGAGCAGTACTTC.

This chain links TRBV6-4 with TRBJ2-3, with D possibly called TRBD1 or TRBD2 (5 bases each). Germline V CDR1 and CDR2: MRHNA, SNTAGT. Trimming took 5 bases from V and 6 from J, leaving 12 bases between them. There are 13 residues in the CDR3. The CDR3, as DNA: TGTGCCAGCAGTTCAACCGGGACCGATACGCAGTATTTT. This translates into CASSSTGTDTQYF.

In nucleotides, the CDR3 is TGCGCCAGCAGCCAAGAAGTCAGCGAGAGTGGCACAGATACGCAGTATTTT. Its translation: CASSQEVSESGTDTQYF. The rearrangement links TRBV4-3 to TRBJ2-3; no clear D. This CDR3 is built from 17 residues. CDR1 LGHNA and CDR2 YSLEER come from the germline V gene. Trimming cost V 0 bases and J 1 base, with 14 bases left between them.

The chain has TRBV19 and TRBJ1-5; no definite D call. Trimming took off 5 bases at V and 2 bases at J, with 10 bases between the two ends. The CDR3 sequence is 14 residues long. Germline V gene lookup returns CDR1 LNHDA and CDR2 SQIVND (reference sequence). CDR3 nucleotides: TGTGCCAGTAGTCCGACCGTACGCAATCAGCCCCAGCATTTT. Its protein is CASSPTVRNQPQHF. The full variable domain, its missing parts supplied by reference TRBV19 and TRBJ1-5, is DGGITQSPKYLFRKEGQNVTLSCEQNLNHDAMYWYRQDPGQGLRLIYYSQIVNDFQKGDIAEGYSVSREKKESFPLTVTSAQKNPTAFYLCASSPTVRNQPQHFGDGTRLSIL.